Each of the 28 T cell receptor beta chains below was sequenced from the same sample in a study of metastatic and nonmetastatic thyroid tumors. There were no patients who had received any treatment before thyroid surgery. MiXCR reprocessed the PCR reads for TCRdb. The sample yields around 23,000 clones, 9.5% to 13% seen once. Sequenced input: blood. The receptor set was obtained from a female donor with papillary thyroid cancer or a benign thyroid nodule (not recorded which). Some clones in this sample may be carry-over from other donors' samples.

Note on this clone: The junction shows a germline mismatch at one end, possibly a read error. The V call is TRBV6-2 or TRBV6-3, the J call TRBJ1-5; TRBD1 matches at 7 bases. The CDR3 covers 12 residues. The germline V gene has CDR1 MNHEY and CDR2 SVGEGT. The CDR3 spells CASLQGHHPQHF. In nucleotides, the CDR3 is TGTGCCAGCCTACAGGGGCATCATCCCCAGCATTTT.

In its sample, this clone was seen many times. The chain uses TRBV20-1 and TRBJ2-3; D might be TRBD1 (6 bases). V lost 3 bases and J lost 7, with 17 bases in between. Germline CDR1 is DFQATT and CDR2 is SNEGSKA (reference sequence). This CDR3 contains 14 residues. The CDR3 region has the DNA TGCAGTGCTAGGCCCAACAGGGATTCAAATACGCAGTATTTT. Translated, it gives CSARPNRDSNTQYF.

This clone has at least ten counts. V is TRBV29-1 and J is TRBJ1-2; a possible D gene is TRBD1 (5 bases). Germline-derived CDR1 and CDR2 are SQVTM and ANQGSEA. Trimming stripped 7 bases from V and 0 bases from J, with 9 bases between. The CDR3 totals 12 residues. The CDR3 is CSAKGANYGYTF. The CDR3 nucleotides read TGCAGCGCCAAAGGGGCTAACTATGGCTACACCTTC.

This clone was counted ten times or more. The chain uses TRBV20-1 and TRBJ2-3; a weak D match, TRBD2 (5 bases). Per the germline V gene, CDR1 is DFQATT and CDR2 is SNEGSKA (reference sequence). The CDR3 runs 15 residues. Trimming took 5 bases from V and 0 from J, leaving 15 bases between them. The CDR3 here is CSAVPQERSTDTQYF. The CDR3 DNA is TGCAGTGCTGTACCCCAGGAGCGGAGCACAGATACGCAGTATTTT.

This clone was recorded many times. Here the CDR3 reads CASSAGLLDNEQFF. For the CDR3, the DNA is TGTGCCAGCAGTGCGGGACTATTGGACAATGAGCAGTTCTTC. This chain connects TRBV6-4 to TRBJ2-1, with 7 nucleotides matching TRBD2. CDR3 length: 14 amino acids. From germline, CDR1 is MRHNA and CDR2 SNTAGT. V was clipped by 4 bases and J by 5 bases; unmatched bases: 5.

At least ten counts were recorded for this clone. This chain links TRBV5-1 with TRBJ1-1; TRBD1 matches 8 bases. The CDR3 runs 15 residues. CDR1 is SGHRS, CDR2 YFSETQ, per germline. V gave up 3 bases and J gave up 3 bases; unmatched junction bases: 7. Here the CDR3 reads CASSYELTGDTEAFF. CDR3 nucleotide sequence: TGCGCCAGCAGCTACGAGTTGACAGGGGACACTGAAGCTTTCTTT.

This clone was observed at least ten times. The chain joins TRBV6-5 to TRBJ2-7, with 8 bases fitting TRBD1. Per germline, CDR1 MNHEY and CDR2 SVGAGI. This CDR3 contains 14 residues. J lost 0 bases, V lost 2 bases, and 0 bases had no gene match. The DNA of the CDR3 is TGTGCCAGCAGTTACACAGGGGGCTCCTACGAGCAGTACTTC. Protein: CASSYTGGSYEQYF.

This clone has a count of ten or more. The chain is built from TRBV24-1 and TRBJ2-1, with a tentative D call TRBD1 (6 bases). CDR1 KGHDR and CDR2 SFDVKD come from the germline V gene. CDR3 length: 15 amino acids. V was trimmed by 3 bases and J by 9 bases, leaving 17 bases between them. The CDR3 sequence is CATSDRDTPSAEQFF. The CDR3 region has the DNA TGTGCCACCAGTGATAGGGACACCCCATCTGCTGAGCAGTTCTTC.

The table lists this clone with many counts. The chain recombines TRBV7-3 with TRBJ2-1, with 8 bases aligning to TRBD2. The germline V gene encodes CDR1 SGHTA and CDR2 FQGTGA. This CDR3 is built from 15 residues. The V gene end was trimmed by 4 bases and the J gene end by 7 bases; junction bases not matched to a gene: 9. DNA of the CDR3: TGTGCCAGCAGCTCCGCTAGCGGGTTCCTTAATGAGCAGTTCTTC. It encodes CASSSASGFLNEQFF.

This clone occurred many times. CDR3 sequence (DNA): TGTGCCAGCAGACTTACAGGGGGCATATCGTACGAGCAGTACTTC. Translated: CASRLTGGISYEQYF. The chain couples TRBV2 to TRBJ2-7; TRBD1 agrees at 9 bases. V shed 6 bases and J 4 bases; nucleotides not matched to a gene: 10. CDR3 length equals 15 residues. Germline V CDR1 and CDR2: SNHLY, FYNNEI.

The table lists this clone with many counts. This may arise from a read error, as a much more abundant clone is one base away. V usage is TRBV6-1 and J usage is TRBJ2-1; D is perhaps TRBD1 or TRBD2 (5 bases each). Trimming removed 7 bases from V and 6 bases from J, with 7 bases in between. The CDR3 spans 11 residues. Germline V lookup: CDR1 MNHNS, CDR2 SASEGT. The CDR3 protein is CASMGVNEQFF. The DNA for the CDR3 is TGTGCCAGCATGGGGGTCAATGAGCAGTTCTTC.

About this clone itself: Sequence at one end of the junction differs from germline and may be a read error. J is TRBJ1-5 and V is TRBV28; D gene unclear. The CDR3 extends over 13 amino acids. Germline values: CDR1 MDHEN, CDR2 SYDVKM. CDR3 DNA: TGTGCCAGCAGTTCCCCCCAAAGGCAGACCCAGCACTTT. Translated: CASSSPQRQTQHF.

This clone was detected ten times or more. A much larger clone sits a single nucleotide away, making a read error possible. The CDR3: CATSRDAADQPQHF. CDR3 nucleotide sequence: TGTGCCACCAGCAGAGATGCTGCCGATCAGCCCCAGCATTTT. This sequence joins TRBV15 and TRBJ1-5; D uncertain. Trimming shortened V by 0 bases and J by 5 bases, and 8 bases separated the two germline ends. The CDR3 is 14 residues long. Germline CDR1 is LNHNV and CDR2 is YYDKDF (reference sequence).

Judged by abundance, this clone is medium-sized. V usage is TRBV28 and J usage is TRBJ2-1; 8 nucleotides line up with TRBD1. J lost 5 bases, V lost 6 bases, and 9 bases had no gene match. Germline V gene sequence: CDR1 MDHEN, CDR2 SYDVKM. This CDR3 has 15 residues. CDR3 sequence: CASRATDRANNEQFF. CDR3 coding DNA: TGTGCCAGCAGGGCTACGGACAGGGCTAACAATGAGCAGTTCTTC.

This clone was observed at least ten times. V is TRBV20-1 and J is TRBJ2-1; D is ambiguous. The CDR3 is made up of 15 amino acids. Trimming removed 6 bases from V and 7 bases from J, with 22 bases in between. The germline V gene has CDR1 DFQATT and CDR2 SNEGSKA (reference sequence). The CDR3: CSAYKTAPRSNEQFF. CDR3 DNA sequence: TGCAGTGCCTATAAAACGGCCCCCCGAAGTAATGAGCAGTTCTTC.

This clone was counted at least ten times. The chain employs TRBV7-6 and TRBJ1-1, with D maybe TRBD1 (6 bases). The CDR3 loop spans 16 amino acids. In germline, CDR1 is SGHVS, CDR2 FNYEAQ. V was clipped by 4 bases and J by 0 bases, with 15 bases between them. CDR3 loop: CASSSDQGPVNTEAFF. CDR3 in DNA: TGTGCCAGCAGCTCCGACCAGGGGCCCGTGAACACTGAAGCTTTCTTT.

This clone was observed many times. The CDR3 loop is CSVEGLAGVNEQFF. CDR3 DNA: TGCAGCGTCGAGGGACTAGCGGGAGTCAATGAGCAGTTCTTC. The chain joins TRBV29-1 to TRBJ2-1; 14 positions agree with TRBD2. Germline loops: CDR1 SQVTM, CDR2 ANQGSEA. V shed 6 bases, J shed 6 bases, and the junction held 4 bases outside the gene matches. The CDR3 has 14 amino acids.

This clone was picked up a small number of times. The chain is built from TRBV6-1 and TRBJ2-1; the match to TRBD1 covers 8 bases. V shed 4 bases and J 8 bases; nucleotides not matched to a gene: 7. The CDR3 length is 14 residues. Germline V gene data show CDR1 as MNHNS and CDR2 as SASEGT. As DNA, the CDR3 is TGTGCCAGCAGTGGGGCAGGGGGCGCGGATGAGCAGTTCTTC. Amino acids: CASSGAGGADEQFF.

This rearrangement joins TRBV5-5 to TRBJ2-7; D unclear. Trimming shortened V by 6 bases and J by 1 base, and 8 bases separated the two germline ends. In germline, CDR1 is SGHKS, CDR2 YYEKEE (reference sequence). CDR3 length: 12 amino acids. The CDR3 DNA is TGTGCCAGCATCTCTAATTCCTACGAGCAGTACTTC. Translating gives CASISNSYEQYF. Full variable domain (rest looked up from reference TRBV5-5 and TRBJ2-7): DAGVTQSPTHLIKTRGQQVTLRCSPISGHKSVSWYQQVLGQGPQFIFQYYEKEERGRGNFPDRFSARQFPNYSSELNVNALLLGDSALYLCASISNSYEQYFGPGTRLTVT.

This clone was observed a few times. The chain employs TRBV6-2 or TRBV6-3 and TRBJ2-2; TRBD1 is a possible D gene (6 bases). Looked up from germline, CDR1 is MNHEY and CDR2 is SVGEGT. V lost 2 bases, J lost 3 bases, and 13 bases lay in between. The CDR3 covers 16 residues. The CDR3 loop is CASSYRDRIYTGELFF. CDR3 DNA: TGTGCCAGCAGTTACCGCGACAGGATCTACACCGGGGAGCTGTTTTTT.

This clone was seen repeatedly, ten times or more. This sequence joins TRBV28 and TRBJ2-5, with 10 positions matching TRBD2. With V trimmed by 7 bases and J by 4 bases, 21 bases remained unmatched. CDR1 and CDR2 (germline): MDHEN, SYDVKM. The CDR3 spans 19 residues. The CDR3: CASTNEASGSPGGGETQYF. The CDR3 region has the DNA TGTGCCAGCACGAACGAGGCTAGCGGGAGTCCTGGGGGGGGAGAGACCCAGTACTTC.

This clone was recorded many times. V usage is TRBV19 and J usage is TRBJ2-3; TRBD1 might be the D (7 bases). CDR1 LNHDA and CDR2 SQIVND come from the germline V gene (reference sequence). V lost 4 bases and J 2 bases, leaving 19 bases between the germline ends. CDR3 length: 17 residues. This chain's CDR3 is CASSRGGQMGLTDTQYF. The CDR3 coding sequence is TGTGCCAGTAGTAGAGGGGGCCAAATGGGACTCACAGATACGCAGTATTTT.

This clone is labeled as medium-sized. The rearrangement links TRBV6-6 to TRBJ2-1; 9 bases are shared with TRBD2. Germline V gene data show CDR1 as MNHNY and CDR2 as SVGAGI (reference sequence). The CDR3 consists of 12 residues. With V trimmed by 2 bases and J by 14 bases, 4 bases remained unmatched. The CDR3 reads CASSYAGGPEFF. The CDR3 bases are TGTGCCAGCAGTTACGCGGGAGGGCCAGAGTTCTTC.

This clone was seen repeatedly, ten times or more. The genes are TRBV4-1 and TRBJ2-7; D may be TRBD1 (6 bases). The CDR3 has 14 amino acids. Germline V gives CDR1 MGHRA, CDR2 YSYEKL. V lost 4 bases and J lost 1, with 11 bases in between. Written as DNA, the CDR3 is TGCGCCAGCAGCCGCCTCGGGACATCCTACGAGCAGTACTTC. It specifies CASSRLGTSYEQYF.

In its sample, this clone was seen many times. The chain links TRBV15 to TRBJ2-3; 7 bases line up with TRBD1. This CDR3 has 15 amino acids. The V gene's germline CDR1 is LNHNV and CDR2 YYDKDF (reference sequence). V lost 8 bases and J lost 4; bases outside the gene matches: 12. The DNA of the CDR3 is TGTGCCACCCATCCGAGACAGGGTCCCCCAGATACGCAGTATTTT. Translation: CATHPRQGPPDTQYF.

This clone was counted at least ten times. The chain combines TRBV20-1 with TRBJ2-1; 10 bases agree with TRBD2. Germline V CDR1 and CDR2: DFQATT, SNEGSKA (reference sequence). The CDR3 loop spans 16 amino acids. The ends lost 0 bases at V and 10 bases at J; junction bases unmatched: 12. The CDR3 is CSARDRPLAGQREQFF. CDR3 nucleotide sequence: TGCAGTGCTAGAGATAGGCCACTAGCGGGACAAAGAGAGCAGTTCTTC.

This clone was seen at least ten times. V gene TRBV9 combines with J gene TRBJ2-1, with D uncertain. The CDR3 consists of 15 residues. Germline V gives CDR1 SGDLS, CDR2 YYNGEE. V lost 9 bases to trimming and J lost 2 bases, with 18 bases between them. CDR3 residues: CAIPPRRKPYNEQFF. The CDR3 DNA follows: TGTGCCATCCCGCCCCGGCGGAAACCCTACAATGAGCAGTTCTTC.

The sample holds many counts of this clone. The V gene is TRBV24-1, the J gene TRBJ2-2, with TRBD1 matching over 9 bases. The trim removed 9 bases at V and 8 bases at J, leaving 15 bases unmatched. Germline V gives CDR1 KGHDR, CDR2 SFDVKD. The CDR3 is made up of 16 amino acids. The CDR3 reads CATSLSGQGHPGELFF. As DNA, the CDR3 is TGTGCCACCTCCCTCTCGGGACAGGGTCATCCGGGGGAGCTGTTTTTT.